The present T cell receptor (beta chain) was sequenced within a study of blood T cell repertoires in COVID-19. About the research overall: COVID-19 samples, acute and convalescent, were from the United States, Italy and Spain. PBMCs, B-cell-depleted T cells, or T cells were the source of the cDNA or gDNA that made up the material.

Sequenced by immunoSEQ multiplex PCR; TCRdb stores in-frame clones only, minus some. The repertoire consists of about 670,000 clones, with 80% to 90% occurring once and the leading ten covering roughly 0.25%. What was sequenced was peripheral blood. This clonotype originated in a woman between 18 and 29 years old with acute or convalescent COVID-19.

The CDR3 region has the DNA TGTGCCAGCAGTGAAGAGACACAGGGGGCGAATGAAGCTTTCTTT. It yields the protein CASSEETQGANEAFF. J is TRBJ1-1 and V is TRBV2; 9 bases are shared with TRBD1. V was clipped by 1 base and J by 7 bases; unmatched bases: 7. Germline assignment: CDR1 SNHLY and CDR2 FYNNEI. CDR3 size: 15 residues.